These T cell receptor beta chains were read from a single sample in a study of shared clonotypes between healthy human individuals. Only in-frame clones appear in the TCRdb table, and some are missing; sequencing was by immunoSEQ multiplex PCR. The table shows some 2,000,000 clones, with roughly 94% occurring only once. The sample taken for sequencing was naive CD4+ T cells sorted from blood. Receptor source: a man aged 18 to 30 in good health. CDR3s include the opening cysteine and the closing phenylalanine or tryptophan. The D gene is left open where the match is weak. Expanded clones are given a class, and other clones once, few, many or no size at all.

length	size	D	V	J	DNA	CDR3
16	NA	NA	TRBV7-2	TRBJ2-7	TGTGCCAGCAGCTTAGCGCCGGCGGTGAGCTCCTACGAGCAGTACTTC	CASSLAPAVSSYEQYF
15	once	TRBD1	TRBV7-9	TRBJ1-2	TGTGCCAGCAGCTTAGAAGCGACAGGGCTCTATGGCTACACCTTC	CASSLEATGLYGYTF
15	NA	NA	TRBV15	TRBJ2-7	TGTGCCACCAGCAGAGAGGCTAGCCCAACCTACGAGCAGTACTTC	CATSREASPTYEQYF
19	NA	TRBD2	TRBV4-1	TRBJ2-7	TGCGCCAGCAGCCAAAGCCTAGCGGGAGGGGTTTTGGTATCCTACGAGCAGTACTTC	CASSQSLAGGVLVSYEQYF
19	few	TRBD1	TRBV12-5	TRBJ1-6	TGTGCTAGTGGTCTACGACAGGGTGGCCTCCCCGGCAATAATTCACCCCTCCACTTT	CASGLRQGGLPGNNSPLHF
16	NA	NA	TRBV5-6	TRBJ2-3	TGTGCCAGCAGCTTTGGCGGCGGCGAGTACACAGATACGCAGTATTTT	CASSFGGGEYTDTQYF
16	NA	NA	TRBV7-9	TRBJ1-5	TGTGCCAGCAGCTTAAAAGAGGGGGTTGGCAATCAGCCCCAGCATTTT	CASSLKEGVGNQPQHF
16	NA	NA	TRBV9	TRBJ1-2	TGTGCCAGCAGCGTAACAGGGAGCCTCTTGGACTATGGCTACACCTTC	CASSVTGSLLDYGYTF
13	NA	TRBD1	TRBV7-8	TRBJ2-1	TGTGCCAGCAGTTTCGACAGGGCCTATGAGCAGTTCTTC	CASSFDRAYEQFF
14	once	NA	TRBV28	TRBJ2-7	TGTGCCAGCAGTACCCGGGACTTCGCCAACGAGCAGTACTTC	CASSTRDFANEQYF
16	once	NA	TRBV30	TRBJ2-5	TGTGCCTGGGGTCCCGGGGATTTTCCCTGGGGGGAGACCCAGTACTTC	CAWGPGDFPWGETQYF
15	NA	TRBD1	TRBV6-5	TRBJ2-3	TGTGCCAGCAGCACCGGGACAGGGGGCCCAGATACGCAGTATTTT	CASSTGTGGPDTQYF
13	NA	TRBD2	TRBV28	TRBJ2-7	TGTGCCAGCAGACCCCGGGGGGCCTACGAGCAGTACTTC	CASRPRGAYEQYF
16	NA	NA	TRBV18	TRBJ1-2	TGTGCCAGCTCACCTGCCCGGGAGGGAGCGAGCTATGGCTACACCTTC	CASSPAREGASYGYTF
15	NA	NA	TRBV5-4	TRBJ1-1	TGTGCCAGCAGCTTTTTTACGTTTAAGAACACTGAAGCTTTCTTT	CASSFFTFKNTEAFF
15	NA	TRBD1	TRBV25-1	TRBJ2-7	TGTGCCAGCAGTTGGGGGACAGTCGGCACCTACGAGCAGTACTTC	CASSWGTVGTYEQYF
13	NA	TRBD1	TRBV6-5	TRBJ2-7	TGTGCCAGCAGTCGGGGACAGGGCTACGAGCAGTACTTC	CASSRGQGYEQYF
15	once	NA	TRBV27	TRBJ2-7	TGTGCCAGCAGCGATAGACAGGGACTCTCCTACGAGCAGTACTTC	CASSDRQGLSYEQYF
14	NA	NA	TRBV7-8	TRBJ2-2	TGTGCCAGCAGCTTGGACACCAACACCGGGGAGCTGTTTTTT	CASSLDTNTGELFF
14	NA	TRBD1	TRBV2	TRBJ1-2	TGTGCCAGCAGGTACGGGACAGGGGGCGATGGCTACACCTTC	CASRYGTGGDGYTF
14	NA	TRBD2	TRBV4-1	TRBJ2-7	TGCGCCAGCAGCGCTCCCGGGACTACCAACGAGCAGTACTTC	CASSAPGTTNEQYF
12	NA	NA	TRBV7-9	TRBJ1-6	TGTGCCAGCAGAGGCCGGGAAGCACCCCTCCACTTT	CASRGREAPLHF
14	few	TRBD1	TRBV25-1	TRBJ1-6	TGTGCCAGCAGTGGGGGACAGGGGAGATCACCCCTCCACTTT	CASSGGQGRSPLHF
15	NA	NA	TRBV19	TRBJ1-2	TGTGCCAGTAGTGAACAGGGATACTCACCGGTCGGCTACACCTTC	CASSEQGYSPVGYTF
16	NA	NA	TRBV5-1	TRBJ1-4	TGCGCCAGCAGCCCTGGTGTGGTCGAGGGGGGTGAAAAACTGTTTTTT	CASSPGVVEGGEKLFF
17	NA	TRBD1	TRBV5-6	TRBJ1-2	TGTGCCAGCAGCTTGGTATGGGACAGGGGACTAAACTATGGCTACACCTTC	CASSLVWDRGLNYGYTF
15	NA	TRBD1	TRBV5-6	TRBJ2-7	TGTGCCAGCAGCCCGGTGGGACAGGGGGCTTACGAGCAGTACTTC	CASSPVGQGAYEQYF
16	NA	NA	TRBV4-1	TRBJ1-4	TGCGCCAGCAGCCAAGAAGGGCAGGCCCGGGGTGAAAAACTGTTTTTT	CASSQEGQARGEKLFF
13	NA	NA	TRBV28	TRBJ2-7	TGTGCCAGCAGGGGGGTTTATAGGTACGAGCAGTACTTC	CASRGVYRYEQYF
15	NA	TRBD2	TRBV6-6	TRBJ2-5	TGTGCCAGCGGCTTGTGGGCGGGGGGACTACTCACCCAGTACTTC	CASGLWAGGLLTQYF
13	NA	NA	TRBV14	TRBJ1-2	TGTGCCAGCAGCCAAGACAGGATTTATGGCTACACCTTC	CASSQDRIYGYTF
14	NA	NA	TRBV6-1	TRBJ1-1	TGTGCCAGCAGGCGACTTGGGGAGAACACTGAAGCTTTCTTT	CASRRLGENTEAFF
13	NA	NA	TRBV6-5	TRBJ1-1	TGTGCCAGCAGTCTACGGCCCCAGACTGAAGCTTTCTTT	CASSLRPQTEAFF
13	few	NA	TRBV7-2	TRBJ2-3	TGTGCCAGCAGCGTTCGGGGGCCAGATACGCAGTATTTT	CASSVRGPDTQYF
12	few	NA	TRBV9	TRBJ1-1	TGTGCCAGCAGCGTATATGAGTCTGAAGCTTTCTTT	CASSVYESEAFF
13	NA	TRBD1	TRBV29-1	TRBJ1-4	TGCAGCGCCGGACAGGTTGGTGATGAAAAACTGTTTTTT	CSAGQVGDEKLFF
17	NA	NA	TRBV18	TRBJ2-6	TGTGCCAGCTCACCACCGGGCGGACTCTCTGGGGCCAACGTCCTGACTTTC	CASSPPGGLSGANVLTF
15	NA	NA	TRBV5-4	TRBJ2-2	TGTGCCAGCAGCTCTACAGCTTTGAACACCGGGGAGCTGTTTTTT	CASSSTALNTGELFF
14	NA	TRBD1	TRBV19	TRBJ2-3	TGTGCCAGTACAGGACAGGGGGCCACAGATACGCAGTATTTT	CASTGQGATDTQYF
16	NA	NA	TRBV15	TRBJ1-2	TGTGCCACCAGCAGAGATAAAACAGATCCTAACTATGGCTACACCTTC	CATSRDKTDPNYGYTF
16	NA	TRBD2	TRBV7-2	TRBJ2-1	TGTGCCAGCAGCCCTGATGTAGCGGGGGGGCGGAATGAGCAGTTCTTC	CASSPDVAGGRNEQFF
12	NA	NA	TRBV15	TRBJ2-7	TGTGCCACCAGCAGAGATGGGGGCGCGCAGTACTTC	CATSRDGGAQYF
10	NA	NA	TRBV6-6	TRBJ2-7	TGTGCCAGCAACAACTACGAGCAGTACTTC	CASNNYEQYF
13	NA	TRBD1	TRBV7-8	TRBJ1-4	TGTGCCAGCAGCCCGGGGACAGGGGCTTTCTCGTTTTTT	CASSPGTGAFSFF